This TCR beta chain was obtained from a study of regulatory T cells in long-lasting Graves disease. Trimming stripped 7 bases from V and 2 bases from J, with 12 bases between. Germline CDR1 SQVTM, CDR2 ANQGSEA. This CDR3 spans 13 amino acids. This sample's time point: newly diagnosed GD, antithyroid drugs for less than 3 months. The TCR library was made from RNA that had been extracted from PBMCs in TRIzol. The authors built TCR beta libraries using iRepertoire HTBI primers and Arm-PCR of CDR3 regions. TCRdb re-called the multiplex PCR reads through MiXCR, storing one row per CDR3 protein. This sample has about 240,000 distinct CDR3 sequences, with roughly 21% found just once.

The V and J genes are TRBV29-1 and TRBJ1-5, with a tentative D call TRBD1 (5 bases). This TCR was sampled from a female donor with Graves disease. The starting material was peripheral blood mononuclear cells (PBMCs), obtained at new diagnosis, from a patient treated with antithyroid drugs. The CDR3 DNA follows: TGCAGCGGGGGACCGGGTCGCAATCAGCCCCAGCATTTT. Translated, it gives CSGGPGRNQPQHF.